A selection of T cell receptor beta chains follows, all from one sample in a study of T-cell memory formation after mild COVID-19. TCRdb reprocessed the 5' RACE reads via MiXCR and lists one record per CDR3 protein. This repertoire shows hundreds of thousands of distinct CDR3 sequences, roughly 18% found once; its top ten account for around 13%. Sample: PBMCs or a T cell subset sorted from them (not recorded which). Source of these receptors: an adult woman who had mild COVID-19 (a few samples of this study predate the infection). Cell type and time point are not known. The CDR3 runs from the conserved cysteine through the conserved F or W. The order of the fields is clone size, V gene, J gene, D gene, CDR3 protein, CDR3 DNA. The D gene is left open where the match is weak. Some rows have no size entry. The others give once, few or many, or a class for an expanded clone.

.,TRBV6-5,TRBJ2-7,.,CASSNHAPGPTSEQYF,TGTGCCAGCAGTAACCATGCGCCGGGACCTACCTCCGAGCAGTACTTC
few,TRBV7-2,TRBJ1-6,TRBD1,CASSLGQGTSPLHF,TGTGCCAGCAGCCTGGGACAGGGGACTTCACCCCTCCACTTT
.,TRBV7-9,TRBJ2-3,TRBD2,CASSLIAGAEDTQYF,TGTGCCAGCAGCCTTATAGCGGGGGCCGAGGATACGCAGTATTTT
.,TRBV5-4,TRBJ2-6,TRBD1,CASSKPGQGLSGANVLTF,TGTGCCAGCAGCAAACCGGGACAGGGCCTCTCTGGGGCCAACGTCCTGACTTTC
few,TRBV18,TRBJ1-2,.,CASSPTKGSYGYTF,TGTGCCAGCTCACCAACAAAGGGTTCTTATGGCTACACCTTC
once,TRBV20-1,TRBJ2-6,TRBD2,CSARESGRGAGANVLTF,TGCAGTGCTAGAGAAAGCGGGAGAGGGGCTGGGGCCAACGTCCTGACTTTC
few,TRBV7-2,TRBJ1-2,TRBD1,CASSHRTGDYGYTF,TGTGCCAGCAGCCACCGGACAGGAGACTATGGCTACACCTTC
.,TRBV30,TRBJ1-1,.,CAWSGMNTEAFF,TGTGCCTGGAGTGGCATGAACACTGAAGCTTTCTTT
few,TRBV4-2,TRBJ2-7,.,CASSQDGGLSEGEQYF,TGTGCCAGCAGCCAAGATGGGGGGTTGTCAGAGGGCGAGCAGTACTTC
.,TRBV12-3/TRBV12-4,TRBJ1-1,.,CASSPGKGSMNTEAFF,TGTGCCAGCAGTCCCGGGAAGGGGTCCATGAACACTGAAGCTTTCTTT
many,TRBV6-2/TRBV6-3,TRBJ2-7,TRBD1,CASSPRDRTYEQYF,TGTGCCAGCAGTCCCCGGGACAGGACCTACGAGCAGTACTTC
few,TRBV24-1,TRBJ2-4,.,CATGVRGAAKNIQYF,TGTGCCACCGGAGTACGGGGGGCGGCCAAAAACATTCAGTACTTC
few,TRBV5-1,TRBJ1-2,.,CASSLEIGNGYTF,TGCGCCAGCAGCTTGGAGATAGGGAATGGCTACACCTTC
few,TRBV29-1,TRBJ1-2,TRBD1,CSVTATTGDYGYTF,TGCAGCGTTACCGCGACTACAGGGGACTATGGCTACACCTTC
.,TRBV5-5,TRBJ2-7,.,CASSWDTDLREQYF,TGTGCCAGCAGCTGGGACACAGACCTACGGGAGCAGTACTTC
.,TRBV29-1,TRBJ2-7,TRBD1,CSVEETGGSYEQYF,TGCAGCGTTGAAGAGACAGGGGGCTCCTACGAGCAGTACTTC
.,TRBV4-1,TRBJ2-7,TRBD2,CASSPGLAGARGGSYEQYF,TGCGCCAGCAGCCCTGGACTAGCGGGGGCCCGGGGCGGGTCCTACGAGCAGTACTTC
.,TRBV4-3,TRBJ2-5,.,CASSQVADTGETQYF,TGCGCCAGCAGCCAAGTAGCCGACACCGGGGAGACCCAGTACTTC
.,TRBV15,TRBJ2-5,TRBD2,CATSRGFRASGRETQYF,TGTGCCACCAGCAGGGGGTTTCGGGCTAGCGGACGGGAGACCCAGTACTTC
many,TRBV12-3/TRBV12-4,TRBJ2-1,.,CASSLRGYNEQFF,TGTGCCAGCAGTCTGAGAGGCTACAATGAGCAGTTCTTC
few,TRBV10-3,TRBJ2-1,.,CAIWGELYNEQFF,TGTGCCATCTGGGGGGAACTCTACAATGAGCAGTTCTTC
.,TRBV23-1,TRBJ2-6,.,CASSQSRGSGANVLTF,TGCGCCAGCAGTCAATCGAGGGGCTCTGGGGCCAACGTCCTGACTTTC
few,TRBV7-9,TRBJ2-5,.,CASSLRGGRQETQYF,TGTGCCAGCAGCTTACGGGGTGGTCGGCAAGAGACCCAGTACTTC
few,TRBV7-7,TRBJ2-5,TRBD1,CASSSTGRRETQYF,TGTGCCAGCAGCTCGACAGGGCGGCGGGAGACCCAGTACTTC
few,TRBV19,TRBJ1-2,TRBD1,CASSISTGANYGYTF,TGTGCCAGTAGTATTTCTACAGGGGCAAACTATGGCTACACCTTC
.,TRBV4-1,TRBJ2-7,.,CASSQDDAGYEQYF,TGCGCCAGCAGCCAAGATGACGCCGGTTACGAGCAGTACTTC
many,TRBV5-1,TRBJ2-5,TRBD1,CASSSRQGQETQYF,TGCGCCAGCAGCTCCAGACAGGGGCAAGAGACCCAGTACTTC
.,TRBV9,TRBJ2-1,TRBD2,CASSRLAPSSYNEQFF,TGTGCCAGCAGCAGACTAGCGCCGAGCTCCTACAATGAGCAGTTCTTC